Given below is one T cell receptor (beta chain) in context. The clone's antigen remains unknown. Base qualities are not recorded, but no much larger clone differs from it by a single base. The library relied on the immunoSEQ multiplex PCR assay. For the multiplex PCR, a mixture combining 60 forward primers for TCR Vbeta segments and 13 reverse primers for TCR Jbeta segments was used. A multiplex PCR assay on genomic DNA amplified the CDR3 region of rearranged TCR beta genes. The Illumina HiSeq System was used to sequence the amplified TCR beta libraries as 87-base-pair reads. As for the original processing: In a later analysis, roughly 80 million unique TCR beta chains were counted across the 666 repertoires, and approximately 11 million of these chains were shared by at least two donors. Raw reads were error-corrected and collapsed into unique sequences with a nearest-neighbor algorithm that merged closely related sequences to remove PCR and sequencing errors. V, D and J gene segments were assigned by aligning CDR3 sequences to IMGT reference sequences. For a sequence to be retained, a match of at least six nucleotides to both a V gene segment and a J gene segment was required. A rearrangement was called productive if the CDR3 had no stop codons and remained in frame with V and J, and every other rearrangement was called non-productive. Following IMGT convention, CDR3 was defined as the stretch from the second conserved V-encoded cysteine up to the conserved J-encoded phenylalanine. The earlier analysis of roughly 590 of the donors excluded sequences that lacked an unambiguous match to a single V gene segment. An earlier analysis of a few hundred of the donors called V segments functional above 56.7% productive rearrangements and segregating when the between-donor standard deviation exceeded 5%. To diagnose cytomegalovirus status from the catalog of TCR beta chain sequences, a statistical classification framework was built. In a later analysis, TCR nucleotide sequences were compared against IMGT/GENE-DB human TR gene sequences so that V and J genes could be assigned. The TCRdist pipeline was used in a later analysis to assign CDR3 sequences and most-parsimonious VDJ recombination scenarios. A later analysis defined each TCR beta chain by its CDR3 amino acid sequence plus V-gene family, and excluded reads lacking a unique V-gene family. To address suspected cross-contamination and a sequencing artifact, a later analysis removed 450 to 700 highly shared, low-generation-probability nucleotide sequences. A later analysis calculated a clonal expansion index for each public chain from normalized within-repertoire ranks of inferred template counts. In a later analysis, generation probabilities were computed using a VDJ recombination model fitted to out-of-frame rearrangements, and the results were checked against IGoR. In a later analysis, hypergeometric tests were used to score TCR-TCR, TCR-HLA and TCR-CMV co-occurrence, with a repertoire-size bias correction applied to TCR pairs. A later analysis estimated false discovery rates by permuting HLA or CMV assignments 20 times. A later analysis grouped co-occurring TCRs with DBSCAN, adding TCRdist sequence similarity when clustering within HLA-allele-positive subsets. For co-occurrence clustering, repertoires with fewer than 30,000 or more than 120,000 public chains were excluded, along with roughly 5 repertoires with anomalous nucleotide sharing. TCRdb holds this immuneACCESS table with in-frame rearrangements only. Some clones are missing; in checked studies, unresolved V genes explain under half, and the rest has no known cause. V and J calls and clone size are given by that table; D and trimming were obtained from the DNA. For this sample there are 95,000 to 150,000 clones; approximately 76% appear just once. The ten largest clones take up about 30% of the sample.

The sample belongs to a study of cytomegalovirus exposure and HLA in healthy donors (dated by TCRdb to 2017 to 2019). For the study in its entirety: An earlier analysis of approximately 590 of the donors reported 250 to 350 Gb of sequence data and 117 million unique TCR beta sequences from roughly 180 million T cells. In the later analysis, no new phenotypic data were used to find candidate immune exposures; instead, reliance was placed on TCR beta sequences and their occurrence across donors. Alongside the repertoire data, information on donor age, sex, ethnicity and CMV serostatus was compiled. A separate validation cohort of roughly 120 different subjects was used in addition to the roughly 700-subject first cohort. The T cell repertoires of several hundred subjects were profiled by immunosequencing and related to cytomegalovirus serostatus. All discovery cohort repertoires had been generated using a single sequencing platform. In a later genetic analysis, genome-wide SNP genotypes for about three fifths of the roughly 670 donors were used, and that subset was treated as a discovery cohort. On average, 235,054 unique TCR beta nucleotide sequences were sequenced per donor among some 420 genotyped donors of the cohort, with approximately 18% of those sequences being non-productive. The study was designed to test whether signatures of past pathogen exposure could be identified by cataloging public T cell receptors. To study patterns of TCR occurrence, a later analysis re-analyzed previously published TCR beta repertoires from several hundred donors and added high-resolution HLA genotyping. Of the approximately 400 genotyped donors, roughly 85% fell in the genetic ancestry cluster associated with self-reported Caucasian donors. To predict cytomegalovirus infection status, the study brought together high-throughput TCR immunosequencing, statistical association of individual TCRs with disease status, and machine learning. Typing coverage differed by locus: A, B, C, DRB1 and DQB1 were typed in roughly 629-630 donors, DQA1 in 522, DPA1 in 600 to 610, and DPB1 in about 450. An earlier analysis of approximately 630 of the donors applied high-throughput TCR beta sequencing to assess whether each TCR beta V gene segment acted as functional or pseudogenic. HLA typing covered class I and class II loci at four-digit resolution. An early release that covered some 640 HLA-typed donors contained about 290 gigabases of sequencing data and 75 million to 100 million unique TCR sequences. Because of strong linkage in the cohort, five DR-DQ haplotypes were treated as single units for association and clustering. Study-wide conclusions, independent of this receptor: For the cohort, immune exposure information was limited to CMV serostatus. A further reported finding was that TCR beta sequences accurately predicted the HLA-A and HLA-B alleles for most subjects in the first cohort. Across donors, most TCR sequences were observed very rarely, whereas some public TCRs were present in many individuals. Correlated functional status among segregating V segments might reflect linkage disequilibrium, but an unknown experimental factor could not be ruled out. A few of the identified cytomegalovirus-associated TCR beta chains were confirmed in vitro to be specific for cytomegalovirus antigens. The authors suggested that the approach could potentially be extended to other disease states and immunological phenotypes. The presence/absence analyses assumed that sequencing depth was roughly uniform across donors, and that assumption may not be true. In a later analysis, several top co-occurrence clusters were reported to appear linked to parvovirus B19, influenza, CMV and Epstein-Barr virus. In a later genetic analysis, fewer N-insertions in productive TCRs were reported among donors in an Asian-associated ancestry cluster than the approximately 630-donor mean. Most CMV-associated TCR beta chains appeared to be HLA-restricted in a later analysis, and the HLA associations seemed to be driven largely by CMV exposure. Specific HLA alleles were associated with roughly 16,000 TCR beta sequences at a false discovery rate of 0.05 in a later analysis. Assigning TCR associations to individual alleles was difficult when HLA alleles, especially DR and DQ, strongly co-occurred. Only TCR beta chains were sequenced in this cohort, and the absence of alpha or paired-chain data limited detectable features. In an earlier analysis of 450 to 750 of the donors, most TCR beta V segments appeared in productive rearrangements about 90% or about 30% of the time, broadly matching IMGT annotations. Some 16 rarely observed V segments, including chromosome 9 orphons, were excluded from the earlier analysis of several hundred of the donors because counts were too low. The study listed around 160 TCR beta chains as associated with cytomegalovirus. Cytomegalovirus status was reported to be diagnosed by the classifier with high specificity and sensitivity in both the original and validation cohorts. Some IMGT-functional V segments, including TRBV6-2 and TRBV6-3, could not be distinguished by the 87-base-pair reads and were therefore excluded. In a later analysis, HLA-associated TCR beta chains were found to be more clonally expanded and to have lower generation probabilities than equally common non-associated chains. Because HLA typing was missing for some donors at each locus, association tests included only the typed subset. According to a later analysis, TCR association rates differed among HLA loci, with DRB1 alleles showing the most associated TCRs and HLA-C alleles showing the fewest. A group of highly shared sequence variants was considered likely to be a technical artifact of the sequencing pipeline. An association between a missense DCLRE1C variant and V-gene and J-gene trimming of TCR beta chains was found in a later genetic analysis and replicated in an independent cohort.

The cohort comprised 670 or so healthy bone marrow donors. At the time of sampling, all cohort members were nominally healthy, though unrecorded immune exposures were likely present. The donor was CMV seropositive and belonged to the group of 250 to 300 seropositive cohort members. Each donor provided a peripheral blood sample, and peripheral blood mononuclear cells were used for TCR beta sequencing. Genomic DNA was extracted from the blood cell samples with the Qiagen DNeasy Blood Extraction Kit. V is reduced by 6 bases and J by 3 bases, leaving a spacing of 11 bases between them. The cysteine opens and the phenylalanine closes a CDR3 of 14 amino acids. Only CDR3 DNA is held: 42 bases, read in frame from base 1. From the germline V gene (reference sequence), CDR1 is MNHNY and CDR2 is SVGAGI.

The sequence links TRBV6-6 to TRBJ1-4; TRBD1 might be the D gene, on 6 matching bases. The sequence was obtained from a man in his fifties or sixties in good health and CMV-seropositive. The sample consisted of PBMCs. This receptor carries the CDR3 CASSLSGANEKLFF. The nucleotide sequence is given as TGTGCCAGCAGCCTCTCAGGGGCTAATGAAAAACTGTTTTTT.